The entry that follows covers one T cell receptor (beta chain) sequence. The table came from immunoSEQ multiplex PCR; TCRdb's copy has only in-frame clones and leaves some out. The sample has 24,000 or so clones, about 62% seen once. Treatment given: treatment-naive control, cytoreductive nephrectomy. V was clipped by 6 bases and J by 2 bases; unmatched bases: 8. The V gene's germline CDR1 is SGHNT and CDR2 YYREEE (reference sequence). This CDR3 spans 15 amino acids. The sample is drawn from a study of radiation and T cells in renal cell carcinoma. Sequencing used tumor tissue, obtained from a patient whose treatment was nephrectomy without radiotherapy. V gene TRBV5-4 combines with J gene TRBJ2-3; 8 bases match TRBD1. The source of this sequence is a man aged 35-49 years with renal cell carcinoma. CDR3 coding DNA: TGTGCCAGCACCTCGGGACAGGTCTTCACAGATACGCAGTATTTT. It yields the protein CASTSGQVFTDTQYF.